The 15 T cell receptor beta chains given below trace back to one sample, sequenced in a study of blood T cells in healthy people across ages (dated by TCRdb to between 2014 and 2016). Libraries were prepared through 5' RACE. The sample was run on an Illumina HiSeq 2500. A second 7 to 11 cycle PCR used a sample-barcoded 5' primer and a J-beta primer mix. The raw public reads went through TCRdb reprocessing: fastp at Q25, MiXCR clone calling, in-frame beta chains kept. Records with the same CDR3 protein are collapsed into one entry carrying the most frequent genes and DNA. Counted in this sample were fewer than 1.5 million distinct CDR3 sequences; approximately 38% of them appeared once. The top ten clonotypes cover 7.9% of the sample. Sequencing was carried out using blood. The receptors originated from a woman aged 18-29 years in good health.

As DNA, the CDR3 is TGCGCCAGCGCCCAAGGGGACAGGACTATCACCGGGGAGCTGTTTTTT. Amino acids: CASAQGDRTITGELFF. This chain connects TRBV4-1 to TRBJ2-2; TRBD1 matches at 8 bases. The CDR3 totals 16 residues. Germline loops: CDR1 MGHRA, CDR2 YSYEKL. J lost 4 bases, V lost 8 bases, and 12 bases had no gene match.

The DNA of the CDR3 is TGTGCCAGCAGAGATTCAGGACAGGGAGGACAGTCCCAGCATTTT. Translating gives CASRDSGQGGQSQHF. The chain uses TRBV12-3 or TRBV12-4 and TRBJ1-5; 8 bases align to TRBD1. With 6 bases clipped from V and 11 bases from J, the junction kept 15 bases outside the gene matches. The CDR3 covers 15 residues.

The V gene is TRBV2, the J gene TRBJ1-6; maybe TRBD1 (6 bases). Trimming cost V 9 bases and J 7 bases, with 13 bases left between them. Germline CDR1 is SNHLY and CDR2 is FYNNEI. This CDR3 is built from 13 residues. CDR3 in DNA: TGTGCCAGTGAAGACAGGCAAAATTCACCCCTCCACTTT. Residues: CASEDRQNSPLHF. Filled out from reference TRBV2 and TRBJ1-6, the complete variable domain reads EPEVTQTPSHQVTQMGQEVILRCVPISNHLYFYWYRQILGQKVEFLVSFYNNEISEKSEIFDDQFSVERPDGSNFTLKIRSTKLEDSAMYFCASEDRQNSPLHFGNGTRLTVT.

The chain has TRBV7-3 and TRBJ2-3, with 13 bases matching TRBD2. The V and J ends lost 5 bases and 2 bases, in that order; junction bases with no gene match: 13. This CDR3 is 19 amino acids long. The germline V gene encodes CDR1 SGHTA and CDR2 FQGTGA. Here the CDR3 DNA reads TGTGCCAGCAGCGCCGGACTAGCGGGGGACCTCGACGACACAGATACGCAGTATTTT. This sequence encodes CASSAGLAGDLDDTDTQYF.

The chain combines TRBV29-1 with TRBJ2-5, with TRBD2 matching over 9 bases. The CDR3 contains 14 residues. Germline CDR1 and CDR2: SQVTM and ANQGSEA. V gave up 4 bases and J gave up 11 bases; unmatched junction bases: 14. The CDR3: CSVVFAGGPYEQYF. CDR3 nucleotides: TGCAGCGTTGTTTTTGCGGGAGGGCCATATGAGCAGTACTTC.

There are a few counts of this clonotype. The gene calls are TRBV19 and TRBJ1-2, with D unclear. The CDR3 extends over 14 amino acids. V was pared by 7 bases and J by 4 bases, with 16 bases between. The germline gives CDR1 LNHDA, CDR2 SQIVND (reference sequence). The CDR3, as DNA: TGTGCCAGTAAGGAAGGGAGCGCTAGCTATGGCTACACCTTC. Protein: CASKEGSASYGYTF.

The chain has TRBV10-2 and TRBJ2-5, with 13 nucleotides matching TRBD2. The junction had 4 bases not matched to a gene; V was cut back by 6 bases and J by 0 bases. The germline V gene has CDR1 WSHSY and CDR2 SAAADI. There are 16 residues in the CDR3. CDR3 protein: CASRGGLAGHQETQYF. The CDR3 nucleotides are TGCGCCAGCAGGGGGGGACTAGCGGGGCACCAAGAGACCCAGTACTTC.

This rearrangement joins TRBV7-2 to TRBJ2-7, with TRBD2 matching over 12 bases. Germline V gene data show CDR1 as SGHTA and CDR2 as FQGNSA. The CDR3 totals 16 residues. Trimming at V came to 4 bases and at J to 12 bases, leaving 16 bases not matched to a gene. The CDR3 region is CASSSKGLAGSRELYF. CDR3 nucleotides: TGTGCCAGCAGCTCAAAGGGACTAGCGGGCTCCAGGGAACTGTACTTC.

This clonotype turned up a few times. The rearrangement joins TRBV27 to TRBJ2-7; TRBD1 agrees at 9 bases. CDR1 MNHEY and CDR2 SMNVEV come from the germline V gene (reference sequence). V shed 6 bases, J shed 2 bases, and the junction held 8 bases outside the gene matches. The CDR3 extends over 15 amino acids. The CDR3 nucleotides read TGTGCCAGCAGCCCCACAGGGGGCCAGACCTACGAGCAGTACTTC. Translating gives CASSPTGGQTYEQYF.

V gene TRBV20-1 combines with J gene TRBJ2-3; tentatively, D is TRBD2 (5 bases). The V gene lost 5 bases and the J gene lost 0 bases, with 15 bases spanning the gap. From germline, CDR1 is DFQATT and CDR2 SNEGSKA (reference sequence). The length of the CDR3 is 15 residues. The chain's CDR3 is CSALNFGVSTDTQYF. The CDR3 DNA reads TGCAGTGCTCTCAATTTCGGGGTTAGCACAGATACGCAGTATTTT.

The chain combines TRBV20-1 with TRBJ2-7; possible D gene TRBD2, 6 bases. The CDR3 is made up of 14 amino acids. Looked up from germline, CDR1 is DFQATT and CDR2 is SNEGSKA (reference sequence). V shed 3 bases and J shed 7 bases, with 19 bases lying between them. This CDR3 is CSASGGRGYNEQYF. The CDR3 bases are TGCAGTGCTAGCGGGGGTAGGGGCTACAATGAGCAGTACTTC.

The chain employs TRBV21-1 and TRBJ2-7; TRBD2 is taken as the D call from the table, unchecked against the DNA. TRBV21-1 constitutes a pseudogene. The CDR3 spans 18 residues. CDR3 sequence (DNA): TGTGCCAGCAGCAAAGGAGGGGGTCTAGCGGGAGCAGCCTACGAGCAGTACTTC. This codes for CASSKGGGLAGAAYEQYF.

The chain recombines TRBV5-1 with TRBJ2-1, with 9 bases lining up with TRBD1. The germline CDR1 and CDR2 sequences are SGHRS and YFSETQ. Unmatched junction bases numbered 5, after V lost 7 bases and J lost 9 bases. The CDR3 extends over 12 amino acids. This CDR3 is CASGDREGEQFF. In DNA, the CDR3 is TGCGCCAGCGGGGACAGGGAGGGTGAGCAGTTCTTC.

This clonotype was counted at least ten times. This chain uses TRBV5-1 with TRBJ1-1; 10 positions agree with TRBD1. V was pared by 4 bases and J by 4 bases, with 4 bases of the junction left unmatched. Germline V gene lookup returns CDR1 SGHRS and CDR2 YFSETQ. The CDR3 extends over 14 amino acids. For the CDR3, the DNA is TGCGCCAGCAGCCGGGACAGGGGTACCACTGAAGCTTTCTTT. Translation gives CASSRDRGTTEAFF.

The rearrangement joins TRBV21-1 to TRBJ2-1; the table gives TRBD2 as D, unverified against the DNA. TRBV21-1 is designated a pseudogene. The CDR3 loop spans 22 amino acids. Here the CDR3 reads CASSKALFAFGLAETAYNKQFF. CDR3 DNA: TGTGCCAGCAGCAAAGCGCTGTTTGCGTTTGGACTAGCGGAAACCGCCTACAATAAGCAGTTCTTC.